Listed here is a single T cell receptor beta chain. The entry originates in a study of control samples from healthy donors and cancer patients. Method: immunoSEQ multiplex PCR; TCRdb's copy keeps in-frame clones and lacks some. The profile shows some 51,000 clones, approximately 94% of them singletons. The sequence was obtained from a woman younger than 35 in good health. The sequenced material came from blood.

The CDR3 spells CASSIRRGPYNEQFF. Here the CDR3 DNA reads TGTGCCAGTAGTATTCGAAGAGGGCCCTACAATGAGCAGTTCTTC. The chain employs TRBV19 and TRBJ2-1, with D perhaps matching TRBD2 (5 bases). Germline V gene lookup returns CDR1 LNHDA and CDR2 SQIVND (reference sequence). V was clipped by 3 bases and J by 2 bases, with 11 bases between them. The CDR3 covers 15 residues.